The sequence of this T cell receptor beta chain was determined in a study of cytomegalovirus exposure and HLA in healthy donors. Study conclusions and caveats: For cytomegalovirus status, the classifier reportedly gave diagnoses with high specificity and sensitivity. Among TCR beta chains, those listed as cytomegalovirus-associated numbered around 160. In vitro work confirmed that a few CMV-associated chains recognize CMV antigens.

Here immunoSEQ multiplex PCR was the method, and the copy in TCRdb shows in-frame clones only, minus some. The profile shows 100,000 or so clones, 85% of them singletons. In the case of this clone: The antigen is unknown.

CDR1 is SGHNT and CDR2 is YYREEE in the germline V gene (reference sequence). The V gene end was trimmed by 2 bases and the J gene end by 1 base; junction bases not matched to a gene: 5. The CDR3 runs 17 residues. The sequenced material came from PBMCs. This TCR was sampled from a man younger than 30 in good health and CMV-seropositive. The V gene is TRBV5-4, the J gene TRBJ2-2; TRBD2 aligns across 10 bases. CDR3: CASSFGASGGNTGELFF. For the CDR3, the DNA is TGTGCCAGCAGCTTCGGGGCTAGCGGGGGGAACACCGGGGAGCTGTTTTTT.